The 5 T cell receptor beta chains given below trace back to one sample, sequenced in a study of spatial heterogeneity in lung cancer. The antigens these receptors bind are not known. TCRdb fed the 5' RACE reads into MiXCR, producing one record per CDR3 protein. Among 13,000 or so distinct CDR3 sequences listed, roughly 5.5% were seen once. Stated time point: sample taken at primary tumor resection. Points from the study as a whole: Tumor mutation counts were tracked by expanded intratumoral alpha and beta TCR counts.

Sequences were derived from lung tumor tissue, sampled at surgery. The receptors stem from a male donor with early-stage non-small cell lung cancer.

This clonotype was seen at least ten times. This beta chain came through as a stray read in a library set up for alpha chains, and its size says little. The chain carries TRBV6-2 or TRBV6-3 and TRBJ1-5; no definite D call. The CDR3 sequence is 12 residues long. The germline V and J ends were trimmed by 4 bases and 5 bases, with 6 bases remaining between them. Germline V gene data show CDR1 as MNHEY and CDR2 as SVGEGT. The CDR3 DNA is TGTGCCAGCAGTTTAAGGGATCAGCCCCAGCATTTT. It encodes CASSLRDQPQHF.

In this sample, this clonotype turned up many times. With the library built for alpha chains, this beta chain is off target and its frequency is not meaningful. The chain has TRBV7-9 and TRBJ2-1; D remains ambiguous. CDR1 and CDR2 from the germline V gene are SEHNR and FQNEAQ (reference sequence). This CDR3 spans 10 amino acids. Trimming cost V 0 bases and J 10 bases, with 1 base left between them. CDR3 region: CASSLAEQFF. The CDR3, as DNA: TGTGCCAGCAGCTTAGCGGAGCAGTTCTTC.

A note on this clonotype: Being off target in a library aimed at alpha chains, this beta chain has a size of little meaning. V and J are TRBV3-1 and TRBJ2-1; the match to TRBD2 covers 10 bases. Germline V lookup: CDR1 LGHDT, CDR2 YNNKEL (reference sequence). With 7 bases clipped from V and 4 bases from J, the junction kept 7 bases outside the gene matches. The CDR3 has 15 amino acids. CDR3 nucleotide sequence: TGTGCCAGCACCGCTAGCGGGGGACTATACAATGAGCAGTTCTTC. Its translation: CASTASGGLYNEQFF.

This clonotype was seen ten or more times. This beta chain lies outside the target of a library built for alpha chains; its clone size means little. The CDR3 loop is CASSLDGGSYGYTF. CDR3 in DNA: TGTGCCAGCAGCTTAGATGGGGGAAGCTATGGCTACACCTTC. This chain links TRBV11-2 with TRBJ1-2; D is perhaps TRBD1 (5 bases). The CDR3 is 14 amino acids. Trimming took 0 bases from V and 4 from J, leaving 9 bases between them. Germline V gives CDR1 SGHAT, CDR2 FQNNGV.

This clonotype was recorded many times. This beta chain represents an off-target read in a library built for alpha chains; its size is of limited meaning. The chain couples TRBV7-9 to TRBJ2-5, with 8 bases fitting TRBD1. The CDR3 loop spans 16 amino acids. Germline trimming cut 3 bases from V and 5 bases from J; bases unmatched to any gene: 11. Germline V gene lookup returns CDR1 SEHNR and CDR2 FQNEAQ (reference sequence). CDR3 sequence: CASSFPTGAIRETQYF. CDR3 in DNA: TGTGCCAGCAGCTTCCCGACAGGGGCAATCCGGGAGACCCAGTACTTC.